The T cell receptor (beta chain) under discussion was sequenced for a study of blood T cell repertoires in COVID-19. CDR1 and CDR2 from the germline V gene are MNHNY and SVGAGI (reference sequence). The CDR3 extends over 14 amino acids. J was trimmed by 7 bases and V by 6 bases; bases with no gene match: 8. Sequenced by immunoSEQ multiplex PCR; TCRdb stores in-frame clones only, minus some. The sample yields roughly 200,000 clones, around 85% seen once. Specimen: peripheral blood. The receptor was isolated from a woman of 80 years or more with acute or convalescent COVID-19. The chain uses TRBV6-6 and TRBJ2-1, with 8 bases lining up with TRBD2. This CDR3 reads CASRTGTSQNEQFF. Here the CDR3 DNA reads TGTGCCAGCAGGACCGGGACTAGTCAGAATGAGCAGTTCTTC.